This T cell receptor beta chain emerged from a study of T cells in Graves' hyperthyroidism and ophthalmopathy. Study results and caveats: In validation, the model predicted ophthalmopathy. These predictions came a median roughly seven months before onset. Stable hyperthyroidism was separated from ophthalmopathy by a model based on 13 V-J features.

This clonotype has at least ten counts. Its antigen remains unknown. The CDR3 runs 13 residues. V was cut by 0 bases and J by 5 bases, with 8 bases left in between. The germline V gene has CDR1 SGDLS and CDR2 YYNGEE. RNA transcripts were the template for amplifying TCR beta CDR3 regions. In the first-round RT-PCR of the TCR CDR3, the HTBI primer set was used. MiXCR, applied by TCRdb to the multiplex PCR reads, yields one record per CDR3 protein. The sample lists around 720,000 distinct CDR3 sequences, 35% occurring once. Sequenced material: blood. The chain combines TRBV9 with TRBJ2-5; possibly TRBD1 for D (5 bases). This receptor was taken from a woman in her forties with Graves' hyperthyroidism. The CDR3 DNA is TGTGCCAGCAGCGTAGGGACAATCGAGACCCAGTACTTC. It encodes CASSVGTIETQYF.